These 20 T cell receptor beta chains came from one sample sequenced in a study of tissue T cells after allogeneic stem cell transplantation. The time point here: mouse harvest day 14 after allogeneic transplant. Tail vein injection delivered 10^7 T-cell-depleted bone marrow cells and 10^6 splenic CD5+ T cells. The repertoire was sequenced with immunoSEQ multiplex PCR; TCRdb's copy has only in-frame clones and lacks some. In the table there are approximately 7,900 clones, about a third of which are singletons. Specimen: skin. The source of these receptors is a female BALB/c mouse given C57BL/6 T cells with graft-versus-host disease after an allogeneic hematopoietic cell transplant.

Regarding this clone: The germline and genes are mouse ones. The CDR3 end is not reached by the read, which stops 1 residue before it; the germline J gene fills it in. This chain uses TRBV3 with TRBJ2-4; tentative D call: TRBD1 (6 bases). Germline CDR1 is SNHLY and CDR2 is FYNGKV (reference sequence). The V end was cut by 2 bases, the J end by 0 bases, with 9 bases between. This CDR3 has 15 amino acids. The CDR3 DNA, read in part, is TGTGCCAGCAGCTTAACAGGGTCTAGTCAAAACACCTTGTAC. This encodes CASSLTGSSQNTLY. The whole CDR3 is CASSLTGSSQNTLYF. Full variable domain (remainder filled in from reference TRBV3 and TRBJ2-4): GPKVLQIPSHQIIDMGQMVTLNCDPVSNHLYFYWYKQILGQQMEFLVNFYNGKVMEKSKLFKDQFSVERPDGSYFTLKIQPTALEDSAVYFCASSLTGSSQNTLYFGAGTRLSVL.

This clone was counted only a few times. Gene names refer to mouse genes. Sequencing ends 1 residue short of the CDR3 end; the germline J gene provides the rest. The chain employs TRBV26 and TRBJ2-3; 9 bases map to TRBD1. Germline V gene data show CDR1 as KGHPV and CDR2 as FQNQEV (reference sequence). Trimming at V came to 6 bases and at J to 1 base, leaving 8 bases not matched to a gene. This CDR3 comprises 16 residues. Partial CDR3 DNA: TGTGCCAGCAGAAAGGGACAGGGAAGAGGTGCAGAAACGCTGTAT. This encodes CASRKGQGRGAETLY. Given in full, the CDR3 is CASRKGQGRGAETLYF.

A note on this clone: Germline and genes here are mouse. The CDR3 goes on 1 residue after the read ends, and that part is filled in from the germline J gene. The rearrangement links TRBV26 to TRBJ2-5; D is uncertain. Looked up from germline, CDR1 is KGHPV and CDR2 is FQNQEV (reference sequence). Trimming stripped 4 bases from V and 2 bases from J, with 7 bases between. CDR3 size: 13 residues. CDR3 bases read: TGTGCCAGCAGTCGCGGCACCCAAGACACCCAGTAC. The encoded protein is CASSRGTQDTQY. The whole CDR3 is CASSRGTQDTQYF.

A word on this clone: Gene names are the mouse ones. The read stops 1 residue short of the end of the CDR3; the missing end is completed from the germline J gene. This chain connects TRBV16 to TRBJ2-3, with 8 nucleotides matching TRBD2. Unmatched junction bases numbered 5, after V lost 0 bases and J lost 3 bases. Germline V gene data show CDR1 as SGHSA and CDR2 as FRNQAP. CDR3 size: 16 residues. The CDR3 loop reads CASSLDTGGWAETLYF. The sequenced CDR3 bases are TGTGCAAGCAGCTTAGATACTGGGGGTTGGGCAGAAACGCTGTAT.

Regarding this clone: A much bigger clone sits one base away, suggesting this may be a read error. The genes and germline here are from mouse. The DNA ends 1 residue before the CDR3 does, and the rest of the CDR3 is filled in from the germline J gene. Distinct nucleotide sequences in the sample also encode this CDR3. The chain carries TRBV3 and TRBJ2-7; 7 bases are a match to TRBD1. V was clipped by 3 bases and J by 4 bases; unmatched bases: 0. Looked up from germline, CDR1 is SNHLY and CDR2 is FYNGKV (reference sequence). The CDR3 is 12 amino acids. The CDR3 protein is CASSLGQYEQYF. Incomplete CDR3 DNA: TGTGCCAGCAGCTTGGGACAGTATGAACAGTAC. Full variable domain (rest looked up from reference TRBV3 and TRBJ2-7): GPKVLQIPSHQIIDMGQMVTLNCDPVSNHLYFYWYKQILGQQMEFLVNFYNGKVMEKSKLFKDQFSVERPDGSYFTLKIQPTALEDSAVYFCASSLGQYEQYFGPGTRLTVL.

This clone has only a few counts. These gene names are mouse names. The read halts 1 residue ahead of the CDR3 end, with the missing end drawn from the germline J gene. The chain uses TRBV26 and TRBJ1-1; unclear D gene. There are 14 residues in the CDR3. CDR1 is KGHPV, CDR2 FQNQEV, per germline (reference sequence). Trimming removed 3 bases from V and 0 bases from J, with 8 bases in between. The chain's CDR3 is CASSLARSNTEVFF. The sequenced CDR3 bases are TGTGCCAGCAGTCTTGCACGGTCAAACACAGAAGTCTTC.

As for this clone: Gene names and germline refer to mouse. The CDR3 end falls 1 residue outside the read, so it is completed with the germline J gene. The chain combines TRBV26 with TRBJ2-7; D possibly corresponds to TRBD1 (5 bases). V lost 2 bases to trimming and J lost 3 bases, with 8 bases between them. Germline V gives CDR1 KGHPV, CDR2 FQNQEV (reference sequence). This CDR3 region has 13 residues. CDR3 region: CASSLGHIYEQYF. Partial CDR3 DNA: TGTGCCAGCAGTCTGGGACACATCTATGAACAGTAC.

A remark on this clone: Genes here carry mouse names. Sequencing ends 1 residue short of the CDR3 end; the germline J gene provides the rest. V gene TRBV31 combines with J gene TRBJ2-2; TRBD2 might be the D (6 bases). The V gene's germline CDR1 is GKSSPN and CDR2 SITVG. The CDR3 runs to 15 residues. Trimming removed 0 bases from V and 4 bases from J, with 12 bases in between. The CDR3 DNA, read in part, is TGTGCCTGGAGTCTAGTGGGGGACGGCACCGGGCAGCTCTAC. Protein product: CAWSLVGDGTGQLY. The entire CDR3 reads CAWSLVGDGTGQLYF.

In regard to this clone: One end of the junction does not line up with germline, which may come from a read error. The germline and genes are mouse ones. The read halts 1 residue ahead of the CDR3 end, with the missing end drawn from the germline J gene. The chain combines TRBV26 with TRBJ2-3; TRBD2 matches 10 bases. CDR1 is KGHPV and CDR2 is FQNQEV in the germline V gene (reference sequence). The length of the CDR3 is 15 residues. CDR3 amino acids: CASNLGGRNAETLYF. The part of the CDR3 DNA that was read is TGTGCCAGCAATCTGGGGGGGCGCAATGCAGAAACGCTGTAT.

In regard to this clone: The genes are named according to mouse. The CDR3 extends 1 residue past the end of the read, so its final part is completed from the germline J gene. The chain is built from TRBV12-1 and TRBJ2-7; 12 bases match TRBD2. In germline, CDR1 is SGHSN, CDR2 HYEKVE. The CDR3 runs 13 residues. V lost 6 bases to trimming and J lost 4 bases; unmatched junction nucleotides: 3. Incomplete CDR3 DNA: TGTGCCAGCCGGGGACTGGGGGGATATGAACAGTAC. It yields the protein CASRGLGGYEQY. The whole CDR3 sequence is CASRGLGGYEQYF.

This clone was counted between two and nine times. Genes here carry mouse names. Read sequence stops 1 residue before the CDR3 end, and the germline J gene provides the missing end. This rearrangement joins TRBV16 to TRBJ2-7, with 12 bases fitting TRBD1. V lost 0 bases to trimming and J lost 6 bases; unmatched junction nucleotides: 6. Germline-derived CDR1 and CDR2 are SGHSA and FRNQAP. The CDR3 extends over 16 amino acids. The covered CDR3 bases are TGTGCAAGCAGCTTAGATAGGGGACAGGGGGCGCCTGAACAGTAC. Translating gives CASSLDRGQGAPEQY. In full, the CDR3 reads CASSLDRGQGAPEQYF. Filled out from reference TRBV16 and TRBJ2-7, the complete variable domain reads NAGVIQTPRHKVTGKGQEATLWCEPISGHSAVFWYRQTIVQGLEFLTYFRNQAPIDDSGMPKERFSAQMPNQSHSTLKIQSTQPQDSAVYLCASSLDRGQGAPEQYFGPGTRLTVL.

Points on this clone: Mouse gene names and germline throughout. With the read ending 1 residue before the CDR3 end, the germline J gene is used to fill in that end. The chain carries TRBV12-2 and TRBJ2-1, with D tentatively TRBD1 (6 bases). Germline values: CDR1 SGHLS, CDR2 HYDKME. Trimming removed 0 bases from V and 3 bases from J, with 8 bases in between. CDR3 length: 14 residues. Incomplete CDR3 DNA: TGTGCCAGCTCTCTCGTAGGGGGCTATGCTGAGCAGTTC. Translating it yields CASSLVGGYAEQF. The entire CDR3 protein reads CASSLVGGYAEQFF.

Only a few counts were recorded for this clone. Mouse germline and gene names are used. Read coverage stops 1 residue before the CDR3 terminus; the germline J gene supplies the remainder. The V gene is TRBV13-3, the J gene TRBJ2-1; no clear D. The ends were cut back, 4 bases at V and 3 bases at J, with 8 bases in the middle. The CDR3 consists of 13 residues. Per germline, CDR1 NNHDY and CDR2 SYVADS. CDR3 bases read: TGTGCCAGCAGTCACAGCCTCTATGCTGAGCAGTTC. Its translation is CASSHSLYAEQF. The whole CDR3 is CASSHSLYAEQFF.

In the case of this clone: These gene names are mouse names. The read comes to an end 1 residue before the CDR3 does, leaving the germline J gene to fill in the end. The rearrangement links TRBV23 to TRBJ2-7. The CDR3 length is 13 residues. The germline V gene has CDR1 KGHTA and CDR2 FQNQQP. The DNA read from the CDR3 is TGCTCCAGCAGTCGGCACCGCTCCTATGAACAGTAC. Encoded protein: CSSSRHRSYEQY. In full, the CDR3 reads CSSSRHRSYEQYF.

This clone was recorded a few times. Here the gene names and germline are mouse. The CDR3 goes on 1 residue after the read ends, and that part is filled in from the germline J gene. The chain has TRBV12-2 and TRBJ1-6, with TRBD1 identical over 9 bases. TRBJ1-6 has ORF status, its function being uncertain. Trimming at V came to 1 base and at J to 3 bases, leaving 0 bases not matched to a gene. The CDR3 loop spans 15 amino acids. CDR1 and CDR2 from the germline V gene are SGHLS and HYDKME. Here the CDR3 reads CASSLTGGYNSPLYF. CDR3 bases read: TGTGCCAGCTCTCTGACAGGGGGCTATAATTCGCCCCTCTAC.

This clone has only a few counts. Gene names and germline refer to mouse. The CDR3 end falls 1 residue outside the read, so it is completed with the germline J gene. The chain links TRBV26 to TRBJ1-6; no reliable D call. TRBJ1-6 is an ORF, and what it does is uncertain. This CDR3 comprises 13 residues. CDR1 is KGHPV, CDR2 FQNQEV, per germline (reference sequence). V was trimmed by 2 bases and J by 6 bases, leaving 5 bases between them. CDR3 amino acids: CASSLAINSPLYF. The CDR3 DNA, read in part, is TGTGCCAGCAGTCTGGCAATTAATTCGCCCCTCTAC.

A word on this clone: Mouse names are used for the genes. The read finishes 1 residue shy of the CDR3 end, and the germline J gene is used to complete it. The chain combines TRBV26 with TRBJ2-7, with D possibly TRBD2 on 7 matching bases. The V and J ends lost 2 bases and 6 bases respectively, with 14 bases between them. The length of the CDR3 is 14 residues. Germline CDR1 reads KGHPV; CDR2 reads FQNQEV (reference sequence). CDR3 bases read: TGTGCCAGCAGTCTGCAGGGGCGGGGGGCTGAACAGTAC. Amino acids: CASSLQGRGAEQY. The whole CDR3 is CASSLQGRGAEQYF.

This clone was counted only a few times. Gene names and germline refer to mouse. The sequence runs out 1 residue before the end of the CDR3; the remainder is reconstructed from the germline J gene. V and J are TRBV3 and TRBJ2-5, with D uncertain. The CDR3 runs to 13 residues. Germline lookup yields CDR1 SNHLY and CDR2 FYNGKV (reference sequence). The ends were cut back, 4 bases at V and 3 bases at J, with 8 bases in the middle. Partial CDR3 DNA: TGTGCCAGCAGCTCGACAAATCAAGACACCCAGTAC. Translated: CASSSTNQDTQY. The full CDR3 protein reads CASSSTNQDTQYF.

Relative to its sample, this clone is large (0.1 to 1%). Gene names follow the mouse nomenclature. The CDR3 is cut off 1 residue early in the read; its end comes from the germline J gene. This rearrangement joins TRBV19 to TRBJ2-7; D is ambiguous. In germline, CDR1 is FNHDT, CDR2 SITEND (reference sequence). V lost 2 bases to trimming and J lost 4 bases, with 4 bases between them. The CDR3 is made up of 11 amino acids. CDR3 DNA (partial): TGTGCCAGCAGTATCGAATATGAACAGTAC. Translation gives CASSIEYEQY. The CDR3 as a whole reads CASSIEYEQYF.

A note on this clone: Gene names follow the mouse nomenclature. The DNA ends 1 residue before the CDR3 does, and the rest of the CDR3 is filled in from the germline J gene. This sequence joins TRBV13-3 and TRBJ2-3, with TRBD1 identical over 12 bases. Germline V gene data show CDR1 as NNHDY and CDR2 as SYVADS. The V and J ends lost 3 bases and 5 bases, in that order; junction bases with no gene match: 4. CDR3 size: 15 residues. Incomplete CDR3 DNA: TGTGCCAGCAGTGGGGGGACAGGGGGCGTAGAAACGCTGTAT. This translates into CASSGGTGGVETLY. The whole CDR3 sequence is CASSGGTGGVETLYF.